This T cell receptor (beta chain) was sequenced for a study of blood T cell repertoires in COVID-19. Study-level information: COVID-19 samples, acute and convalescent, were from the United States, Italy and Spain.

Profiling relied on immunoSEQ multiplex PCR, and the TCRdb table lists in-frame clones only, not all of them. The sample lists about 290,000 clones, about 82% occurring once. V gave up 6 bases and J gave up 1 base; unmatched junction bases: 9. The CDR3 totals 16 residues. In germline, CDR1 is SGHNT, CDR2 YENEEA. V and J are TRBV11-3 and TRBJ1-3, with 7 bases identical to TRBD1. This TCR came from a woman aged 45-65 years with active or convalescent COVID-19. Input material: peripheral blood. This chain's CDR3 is CASRALQGFSGNTIYF. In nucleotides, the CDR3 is TGTGCCAGCAGAGCCCTACAGGGGTTTTCTGGAAACACCATATATTTT.